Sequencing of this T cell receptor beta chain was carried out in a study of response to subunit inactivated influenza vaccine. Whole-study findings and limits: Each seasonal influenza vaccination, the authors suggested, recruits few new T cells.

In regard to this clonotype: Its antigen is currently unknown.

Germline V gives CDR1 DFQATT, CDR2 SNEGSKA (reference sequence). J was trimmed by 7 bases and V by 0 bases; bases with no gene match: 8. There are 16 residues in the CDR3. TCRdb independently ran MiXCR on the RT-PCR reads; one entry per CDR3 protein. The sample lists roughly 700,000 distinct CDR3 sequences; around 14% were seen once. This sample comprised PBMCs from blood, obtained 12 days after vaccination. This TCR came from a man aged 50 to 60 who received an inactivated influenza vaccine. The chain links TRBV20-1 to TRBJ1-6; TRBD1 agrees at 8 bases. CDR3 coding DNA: TGCAGTGCTAGAGATTTTGGACAGGGATGGAATTCACCCCTCCACTTT. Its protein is CSARDFGQGWNSPLHF.